The present T cell receptor beta chain was sequenced within a study of blood T cell repertoires in COVID-19. This CDR3 is 16 amino acids long. Trimming took 3 bases from V and 7 from J; bases not matched to a gene: 11. Germline V gene data show CDR1 as LNHDA and CDR2 as SQIVND (reference sequence). The protocol was immunoSEQ multiplex PCR, while the TCRdb copy is restricted to in-frame clones and leaves out a portion. The sample consists of 220,000 or so clones, 80% to 85% of them appearing once. Clinical histories supplied by participants themselves formed the basis of cohort assignment. The clonotype originates from a middle-aged woman who had recovered from COVID-19. This chain links TRBV19 with TRBJ1-4, with TRBD1 identical over 7 bases. Sequencing input: PBMCs or T cells enriched from blood (not recorded which). CDR3: CASSIGSGQWFEKLFF. CDR3 sequence (DNA): TGTGCCAGTAGTATCGGGTCGGGACAGTGGTTTGAAAAACTGTTTTTT. Full variable domain (missing parts from reference TRBV19 and TRBJ1-4): DGGITQSPKYLFRKEGQNVTLSCEQNLNHDAMYWYRQDPGQGLRLIYYSQIVNDFQKGDIAEGYSVSREKKESFPLTVTSAQKNPTAFYLCASSIGSGQWFEKLFFGSGTQLSVL.